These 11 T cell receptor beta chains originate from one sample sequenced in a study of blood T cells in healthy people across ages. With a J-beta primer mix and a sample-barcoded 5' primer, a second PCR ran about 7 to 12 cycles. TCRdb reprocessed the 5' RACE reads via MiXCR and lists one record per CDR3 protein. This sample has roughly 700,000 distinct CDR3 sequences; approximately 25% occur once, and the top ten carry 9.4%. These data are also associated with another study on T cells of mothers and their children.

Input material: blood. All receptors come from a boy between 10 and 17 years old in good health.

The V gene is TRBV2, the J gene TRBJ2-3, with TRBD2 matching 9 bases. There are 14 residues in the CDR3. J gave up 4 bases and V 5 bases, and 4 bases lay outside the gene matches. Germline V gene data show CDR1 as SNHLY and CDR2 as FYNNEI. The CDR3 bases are TGTGCCAGCAGTCCGGGACTAGCACCAGATACGCAGTATTTT. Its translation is CASSPGLAPDTQYF.

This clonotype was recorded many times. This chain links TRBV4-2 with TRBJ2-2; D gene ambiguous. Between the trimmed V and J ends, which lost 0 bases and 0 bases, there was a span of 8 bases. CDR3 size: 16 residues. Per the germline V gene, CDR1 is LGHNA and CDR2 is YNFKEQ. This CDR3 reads CASSQEQFANTGELFF. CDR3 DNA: TGTGCCAGCAGCCAAGAACAGTTCGCGAACACCGGGGAGCTGTTTTTT.

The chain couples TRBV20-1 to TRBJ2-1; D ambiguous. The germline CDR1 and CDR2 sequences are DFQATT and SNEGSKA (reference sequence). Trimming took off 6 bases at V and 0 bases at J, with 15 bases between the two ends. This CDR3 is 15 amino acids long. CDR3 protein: CSATSGDSSYNEQFF. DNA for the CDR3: TGCAGTGCAACGTCTGGCGATAGCTCCTACAATGAGCAGTTCTTC.

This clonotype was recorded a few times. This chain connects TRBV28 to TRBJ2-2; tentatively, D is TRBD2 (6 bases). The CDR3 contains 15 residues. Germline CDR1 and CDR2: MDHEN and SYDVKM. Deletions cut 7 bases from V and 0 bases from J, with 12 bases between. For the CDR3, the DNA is TGTGCCAGCAAATGGGACTCTACGAACACCGGGGAGCTGTTTTTT. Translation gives CASKWDSTNTGELFF. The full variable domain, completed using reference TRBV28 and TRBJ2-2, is DVKVTQSSRYLVKRTGEKVFLECVQDMDHENMFWYRQDPGLGLRLIYFSYDVKMKEKGDIPEGYSVSREKKERFSLILESASTNQTSMYLCASKWDSTNTGELFFGEGSRLTVL.

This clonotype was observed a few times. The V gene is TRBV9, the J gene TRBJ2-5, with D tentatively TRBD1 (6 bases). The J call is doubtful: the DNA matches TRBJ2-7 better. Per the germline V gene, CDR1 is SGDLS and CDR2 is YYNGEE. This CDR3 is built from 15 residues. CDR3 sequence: CASSLRQETSYEQYF. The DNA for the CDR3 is TGTGCCAGCAGCCTCAGACAGGAAACCTCCTACGAGCAGTACTTC.

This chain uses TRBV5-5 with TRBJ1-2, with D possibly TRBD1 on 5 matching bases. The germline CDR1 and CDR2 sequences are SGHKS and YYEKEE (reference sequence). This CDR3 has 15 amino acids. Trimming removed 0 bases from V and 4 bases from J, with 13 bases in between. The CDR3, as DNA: TGTGCCAGCAGCTTGGCCAGGGATCCGGGCTATGGCTACACCTTC. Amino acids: CASSLARDPGYGYTF.

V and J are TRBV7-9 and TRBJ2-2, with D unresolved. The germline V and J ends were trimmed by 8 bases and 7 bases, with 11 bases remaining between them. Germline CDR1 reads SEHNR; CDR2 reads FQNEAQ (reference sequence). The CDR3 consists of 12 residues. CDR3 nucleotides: TGTGCCAGCCGCCCTACTGACGGGGAGCTGTTTTTT. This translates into CASRPTDGELFF.

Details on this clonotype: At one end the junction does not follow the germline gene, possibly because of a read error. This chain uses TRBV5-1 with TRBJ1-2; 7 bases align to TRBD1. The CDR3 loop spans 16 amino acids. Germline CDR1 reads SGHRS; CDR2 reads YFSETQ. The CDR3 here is CASSPRDSFTNYGCTF. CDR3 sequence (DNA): TGCGCCAGCAGCCCGAGGGACAGCTTTACTAACTATGGCTGCACCTTC.

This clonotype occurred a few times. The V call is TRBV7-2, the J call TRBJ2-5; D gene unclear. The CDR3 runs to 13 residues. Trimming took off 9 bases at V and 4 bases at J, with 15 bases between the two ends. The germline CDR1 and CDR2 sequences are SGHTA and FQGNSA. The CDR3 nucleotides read TGTGCCAGTCGACAACCCGCCTCAGAGACCCAGTACTTC. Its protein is CASRQPASETQYF.

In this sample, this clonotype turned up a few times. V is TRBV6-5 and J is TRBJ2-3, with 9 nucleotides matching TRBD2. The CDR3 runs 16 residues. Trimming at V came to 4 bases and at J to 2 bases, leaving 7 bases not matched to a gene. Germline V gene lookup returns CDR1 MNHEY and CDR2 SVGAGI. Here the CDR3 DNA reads TGTGCCAGCAGTTTAGGTAGCGGGGGCTCCACAGATACGCAGTATTTT. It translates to CASSLGSGGSTDTQYF.

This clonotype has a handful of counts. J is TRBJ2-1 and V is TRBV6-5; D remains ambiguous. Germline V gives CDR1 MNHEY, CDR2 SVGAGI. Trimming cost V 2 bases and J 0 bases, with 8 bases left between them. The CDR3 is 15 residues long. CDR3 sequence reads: CASSYGRSSYNEQFF. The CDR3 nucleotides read TGTGCCAGCAGTTACGGGCGGAGCTCCTACAATGAGCAGTTCTTC.